This T cell receptor beta chain was captured by sequencing in a study of T cell responses to AZD1222 COVID-19 vaccine. Germline loops: CDR1 KGHSH, CDR2 LQKENI. With V trimmed by 3 bases and J by 10 bases, 14 bases remained unmatched. This CDR3 contains 17 residues. Regarding the study as a whole: Repertoire collection took place solely once the T cell response had peaked.

This table comes from immunoSEQ multiplex PCR, and its TCRdb copy is limited to in-frame clones, with some not included. The table lists 73,000 or so clones, about 87% of them singletons. A note on this clone: Its antigen is as yet unknown.

The receptor's source is an adult in good health. This specimen was peripheral blood, taken on day 0 of AZD1222 vaccination. The V gene is TRBV18, the J gene TRBJ1-6, with 8 bases identical to TRBD1. The CDR3 DNA reads TGTGCCAGCTCACCTACAGGACAGGGAACGGCCTTATCACCCCTCCACTTT. This translates into CASSPTGQGTALSPLHF.